Sequencing of this TCR beta chain was carried out in a study of cytomegalovirus exposure and HLA in healthy donors. The PCR was carried out with 60 Vbeta primers and 13 Jbeta primers. Data came from immunoSEQ multiplex PCR; TCRdb stores just in-frame clones and leaves some out. Its listing shows around 210,000 clones. The CDR3 totals 16 residues. V was clipped by 4 bases and J by 3 bases, with 20 bases between them. This chain connects TRBV5-3 to TRBJ2-7; TRBD2 might be the D (6 bases). TRBV5-3 is placed among ORFs of uncertain function. Sequenced: PBMCs. This TCR came from a woman aged 25-40 years in good health and CMV-seropositive. In DNA form, the CDR3 reads TGTGCCAGAAGCCCGGAGGGACCAACAAGCGTCTACGAGCAGTACTTC. Translated: CARSPEGPTSVYEQYF.